Presented here are 27 T cell receptor beta chains from one specimen sequenced in a study of blood T cell repertoires in COVID-19. Using immunoSEQ multiplex PCR, the repertoire was profiled, and TCRdb retains in-frame clones only, with some absent. The sample lists fewer than 95,000 clones, about nine tenths seen once, with 25% to 35% in the top ten. Sequenced material: peripheral blood. The source is a man aged 45-60 years with active or convalescent COVID-19.

The chain is built from TRBV5-4 and TRBJ1-2; 7 nucleotides line up with TRBD1. CDR3 length: 15 residues. Germline-derived CDR1 and CDR2 are SGHNT and YYREEE (reference sequence). Germline trimming cut 4 bases from V and 3 bases from J; bases unmatched to any gene: 9. CDR3 loop: CASSLDRSQDYGYTF. DNA of the CDR3: TGTGCCAGCAGCCTGGACAGGTCACAAGACTATGGCTACACCTTC. Full variable domain (rest looked up from reference TRBV5-4 and TRBJ1-2): ETGVTQSPTHLIKTRGQQVTLRCSSQSGHNTVSWYQQALGQGPQFIFQYYREEENGRGNFPPRFSGLQFPNYSSELNVNALELDDSALYLCASSLDRSQDYGYTFGSGTRLTVV.

The J gene is TRBJ2-7, the V gene TRBV7-2; 8 nucleotides match TRBD2. After removal of 1 base from V and 7 bases from J, the junction contained 6 bases not matched to a gene. Germline V gives CDR1 SGHTA, CDR2 FQGNSA. The CDR3 covers 14 residues. The CDR3 nucleotides are TGTGCCAGCAGCTTAGTTGGCGGGGGGTGGGAGCAGTACTTC. Amino acids: CASSLVGGGWEQYF.

The chain joins TRBV5-1 to TRBJ2-7; D possibly corresponds to TRBD1 (6 bases). From germline, CDR1 is SGHRS and CDR2 YFSETQ. V dropped 4 bases and J dropped 2 bases, with 16 bases sitting between them. The CDR3 runs 15 residues. The CDR3 is CASSAQGRSAYEQYF. In nucleotides, the CDR3 is TGCGCCAGCAGCGCACAGGGAAGGTCGGCCTACGAGCAGTACTTC.

This CDR3 reads CATSDSPGGWADTQYF. The CDR3 nucleotides read TGTGCCACCAGTGATTCCCCGGGAGGTTGGGCAGATACGCAGTATTTT. The J gene is TRBJ2-3, the V gene TRBV24-1; 7 nucleotides agree with TRBD2. The CDR3 runs 16 residues. Germline values: CDR1 KGHDR, CDR2 SFDVKD. Trimming at V came to 2 bases and at J to 4 bases, leaving 8 bases not matched to a gene.

V usage is TRBV6-5 and J usage is TRBJ1-5, with TRBD1 as a possible D gene (6 bases). With 3 bases removed from V and 6 bases from J, the gap between germline ends came to 12 bases. This CDR3 has 14 amino acids. CDR1 and CDR2 (germline): MNHEY, SVGAGI. The CDR3 loop is CASSYRGSGQPQHF. For the CDR3, the DNA is TGTGCCAGCAGTTATAGGGGGTCGGGTCAGCCCCAGCATTTT.

The J gene is TRBJ2-1, the V gene TRBV3-1 (or the pseudogene TRBV3-2), with D possibly TRBD1 on 6 matching bases. V dropped 0 bases and J dropped 3 bases, with 9 bases sitting between them. Germline V CDR1 and CDR2: LGHDT, YNNKEL (reference sequence). This CDR3 has 15 residues. This CDR3 is CASSQDGGSYNEQFF. The DNA for the CDR3 is TGTGCCAGCAGCCAAGATGGGGGCAGCTACAATGAGCAGTTCTTC.

The chain links TRBV29-1 to TRBJ1-5; 7 positions agree with TRBD1. CDR3 length: 14 amino acids. J lost 2 bases, V lost 4 bases, and 5 bases had no gene match. Germline lookup yields CDR1 SQVTM and CDR2 ANQGSEA. The CDR3 DNA sequence: TGCAGCGTTGCTCAGGGGGGAGGCAATCAGCCCCAGCATTTT. Translation: CSVAQGGGNQPQHF.

V gene TRBV24-1 combines with J gene TRBJ2-1; D is uncertain. The germline gives CDR1 KGHDR, CDR2 SFDVKD. The CDR3 sequence is 14 residues long. V was pared by 3 bases and J by 2 bases, with 7 bases between. The CDR3 region is CATSDPSPYNEQFF. The DNA for the CDR3 is TGTGCCACCAGTGATCCCTCTCCCTACAATGAGCAGTTCTTC.

The genes are TRBV19 and TRBJ2-5, with 8 bases that match TRBD1. The CDR3 runs to 15 residues. J lost 1 base, V lost 4 bases, and 5 bases had no gene match. Germline V CDR1 and CDR2: LNHDA, SQIVND (reference sequence). This CDR3 is CASSKGQEIQETQYF. The CDR3 DNA sequence: TGTGCCAGTAGTAAGGGACAGGAGATCCAAGAGACCCAGTACTTC. The whole variable domain, remainder taken from reference TRBV19 and TRBJ2-5, is DGGITQSPKYLFRKEGQNVTLSCEQNLNHDAMYWYRQDPGQGLRLIYYSQIVNDFQKGDIAEGYSVSREKKESFPLTVTSAQKNPTAFYLCASSKGQEIQETQYFGPGTRLLVL.

The V call is TRBV5-6, the J call TRBJ2-1; D gene uncertain. Germline CDR1 SGHDT, CDR2 YYEEEE. V lost 2 bases and J 7 bases, leaving 13 bases between the germline ends. The CDR3 loop spans 14 amino acids. The CDR3 loop is CASSLDLAGNEQFF. The CDR3 region has the DNA TGTGCCAGCAGCTTAGATCTTGCCGGGAATGAGCAGTTCTTC.

This CDR3 reads CASSYGGDRVGGYTF. The CDR3 DNA reads as TGTGCCAGCAGTTATGGTGGAGACAGGGTCGGTGGCTACACCTTC. The chain employs TRBV28 and TRBJ1-2, with 7 bases that match TRBD1. Trimming took 4 bases from V and 7 from J; bases not matched to a gene: 12. CDR3 length: 15 residues. Germline CDR1 and CDR2: MDHEN and SYDVKM.

This chain uses TRBV19 with TRBJ1-1, with 8 bases identical to TRBD1. The CDR3 totals 18 residues. Germline V gives CDR1 LNHDA, CDR2 SQIVND (reference sequence). V gave up 5 bases and J gave up 4 bases; unmatched junction bases: 18. The CDR3 loop is CASSVLTGTGLSLTEAFF. The CDR3 DNA follows: TGTGCCAGTAGTGTACTCACCGGGACAGGCCTCTCCCTCACTGAAGCTTTCTTT.

The chain employs TRBV4-3 and TRBJ2-1, with 7 bases fitting TRBD2. V gave up 0 bases and J gave up 7 bases; unmatched junction bases: 12. Germline V gene data show CDR1 as LGHNA and CDR2 as YSLEER. The CDR3 is 17 amino acids. CDR3 residues: CASSQELGSGAANEQFF. The CDR3 DNA is TGCGCCAGCAGCCAAGAACTTGGGAGCGGGGCAGCAAATGAGCAGTTCTTC.

The chain combines TRBV18 with TRBJ1-6; D is uncertain. Deletions cut 3 bases from V and 6 bases from J, with 18 bases between. Germline V lookup: CDR1 KGHSH, CDR2 LQKENI. This CDR3 comprises 17 residues. The CDR3 nucleotides are TGTGCCAGCTCACCTAACATTGCCCGGCGGATTAATTCACCCCTCCACTTT. Translating it yields CASSPNIARRINSPLHF.

V gene TRBV28 combines with J gene TRBJ1-6; TRBD1 aligns across 10 bases. V gave up 5 bases and J gave up 9 bases; unmatched junction bases: 4. The CDR3 runs 14 residues. Germline CDR1 MDHEN, CDR2 SYDVKM. CDR3 nucleotides: TGTGCCAGCAGTCGACAGGGGGCTTCTTCACCCCTCCACTTT. Residues: CASSRQGASSPLHF. The whole variable domain, remainder taken from reference TRBV28 and TRBJ1-6, is DVKVTQSSRYLVKRTGEKVFLECVQDMDHENMFWYRQDPGLGLRLIYFSYDVKMKEKGDIPEGYSVSREKKERFSLILESASTNQTSMYLCASSRQGASSPLHFGNGTRLTVT.

A few counts support this clone. The CDR3 region has the DNA TGTGCCAGCTCACGGACAGGGACCGTTTACGAGCAGTACTTC. It translates to CASSRTGTVYEQYF. The rearrangement links TRBV18 to TRBJ2-7; the match to TRBD1 covers 8 bases. Germline CDR1 KGHSH, CDR2 LQKENI. J gave up 4 bases and V 4 bases, and 6 bases lay outside the gene matches. This CDR3 spans 14 amino acids.

The V gene is TRBV5-1, the J gene TRBJ1-1; D unresolved. Trimming removed 4 bases at V and 0 bases at J, with 13 bases between. The V gene's germline CDR1 is SGHRS and CDR2 YFSETQ. The CDR3 is 15 residues long. The chain's CDR3 is CASSQDTALNTEAFF. CDR3 nucleotides: TGCGCCAGCAGCCAAGACACAGCATTGAACACTGAAGCTTTCTTT.

This rearrangement joins TRBV15 to TRBJ1-6; tentatively, D is TRBD1 (6 bases). This CDR3 has 16 residues. Trimming pared 6 bases from V and 9 bases from J, leaving 21 bases between. CDR1 and CDR2 (germline): LNHNV, YYDKDF (reference sequence). The CDR3 DNA is TGTGCCACCAGGCAAGAGAAGGGGGTAATGGCTTCACCCCTCCACTTT. Translation gives CATRQEKGVMASPLHF.

The chain recombines TRBV30 with TRBJ2-3, with 8 nucleotides matching TRBD2. J was trimmed by 1 base and V by 6 bases; bases with no gene match: 6. The CDR3 sequence is 14 residues long. CDR1 is GTSNPN, CDR2 SVGIG, per germline (reference sequence). As DNA, the CDR3 is TGTGCCTGCACCTTGACTAGCGGCACAGATACGCAGTATTTT. This translates into CACTLTSGTDTQYF.

V and J are TRBV28 and TRBJ1-4, with TRBD1 matching 7 bases. This CDR3 is 15 amino acids long. V gave up 3 bases and J gave up 4 bases; unmatched junction bases: 5. Germline CDR1 reads MDHEN; CDR2 reads SYDVKM. Written as DNA, the CDR3 is TGTGCCAGCAGTTTCCGGGACAGCCTTAATGAAAAACTGTTTTTT. Translating it yields CASSFRDSLNEKLFF.

The genes are TRBV5-1 and TRBJ2-2; D is possibly TRBD1 (5 bases). Germline lookup yields CDR1 SGHRS and CDR2 YFSETQ. The V and J ends lost 0 bases and 3 bases respectively, with 9 bases between them. This CDR3 region has 15 residues. CDR3 sequence: CASSLDRGDTGELFF. As DNA, the CDR3 is TGCGCCAGCAGCTTGGATAGGGGTGACACCGGGGAGCTGTTTTTT.

The V call is TRBV11-2, the J call TRBJ2-5, with D possibly being TRBD1 (5 bases). Trimming shortened V by 7 bases and J by 2 bases, and 17 bases separated the two germline ends. Germline lookup yields CDR1 SGHAT and CDR2 FQNNGV. This CDR3 is 15 amino acids long. CDR3: CASKTRRTSQETQYF. CDR3 DNA: TGTGCCAGCAAAACCCGAAGGACATCTCAAGAGACCCAGTACTTC.

The chain has TRBV19 and TRBJ2-7; D possibly corresponds to TRBD2 (7 bases). The V gene's germline CDR1 is LNHDA and CDR2 SQIVND (reference sequence). The CDR3 extends over 13 amino acids. Trimming removed 5 bases from V and 5 bases from J, with 13 bases in between. Written as DNA, the CDR3 is TGTGCCAGTAGTCCCCAAGGGGGGGACGAGCAGTACTTC. Its protein product is CASSPQGGDEQYF. The variable domain in full, with the rest retrieved from reference TRBV19 and TRBJ2-7, is DGGITQSPKYLFRKEGQNVTLSCEQNLNHDAMYWYRQDPGQGLRLIYYSQIVNDFQKGDIAEGYSVSREKKESFPLTVTSAQKNPTAFYLCASSPQGGDEQYFGPGTRLTVT.

The rearrangement joins TRBV9 to TRBJ1-2; 9 positions agree with TRBD1. The CDR3 is made up of 15 amino acids. V shed 3 bases, J shed 2 bases, and the junction held 5 bases outside the gene matches. Germline V gene sequence: CDR1 SGDLS, CDR2 YYNGEE. The CDR3 region is CASSAGQGSNYGYTF. As DNA, the CDR3 is TGTGCCAGCAGCGCTGGACAGGGGAGCAACTATGGCTACACCTTC.

The chain uses TRBV5-4 and TRBJ1-1; the match to TRBD1 covers 11 bases. The length of the CDR3 is 17 residues. V trimming: 1 base; J trimming: 1 base; junction bases outside the gene matches: 6. CDR1 and CDR2 from the germline V gene are SGHNT and YYREEE (reference sequence). CDR3 residues: CASSLPGQGVQNTEAFF. In DNA form, the CDR3 reads TGTGCCAGCAGCTTGCCGGGACAGGGGGTCCAGAACACTGAAGCTTTCTTT.

This clone occurred a few times. This sequence joins TRBV20-1 and TRBJ1-3; D remains ambiguous. Deletions cut 3 bases from V and 5 bases from J, with 11 bases between. Germline V CDR1 and CDR2: DFQATT, SNEGSKA (reference sequence). The CDR3 is made up of 13 amino acids. CDR3: CSASAGGRNTIYF. DNA for the CDR3: TGCAGTGCTAGTGCAGGAGGTAGAAACACCATATATTTT.

The chain joins TRBV12-5 to TRBJ1-1; D may be TRBD1 (5 bases). Germline V gives CDR1 LGHNT, CDR2 FRNRAP. The CDR3 runs to 16 residues. Trimming pared 0 bases from V and 4 bases from J, leaving 15 bases between. DNA of the CDR3: TGTGCTAGTGGTTTGGTACAGTTGGGGGGGTTCACTGAAGCTTTCTTT. This codes for CASGLVQLGGFTEAFF. The full variable domain, its missing parts supplied by reference TRBV12-5 and TRBJ1-1, is DARVTQTPRHKVTEMGQEVTMRCQPILGHNTVFWYRQTMMQGLELLAYFRNRAPLDDSGMPKDRFSAEMPDATLATLKIQPSEPRDSAVYFCASGLVQLGGFTEAFFGQGTRLTVV.